Listed below are T cell receptor beta chains from one sample, sequenced in a study of technical replicates of blood from several donors. Method: immunoSEQ multiplex PCR; TCRdb's copy keeps in-frame clones and lacks some. The sample lists 87,000 or so clones, about 90% occurring once. Sequencing used T cells isolated from PBMCs. The source of these receptors is a human donor in good health. The CDR3 runs from the conserved cysteine through the conserved F or W.

>TRBV27|TRBJ2-7
CASSTIYEQYF
>TRBV4-1|TRBJ2-2
CASSPTLGGGVTGELFF
>TRBV4-1|TRBJ1-3
CASSVRQGSGNTIYF
>TRBV9|TRBJ2-1
CASSVNPSGVPRIYNEQFF
>TRBV7-8|TRBJ2-2
CASSFTPWELFF
>TRBV4-1|TRBJ1-2
CASSQTQPYGYTF
>TRBV30|TRBJ2-7
CAWSLSGPIHEQYF
>TRBV6-5|TRBJ2-1
CASSYFDTYNEQFF
>TRBV5-1|TRBJ1-1
CASSLDIFQQGLAEAFF
>TRBV10-3|TRBJ2-2
CAMGGANTGELFF
>TRBV28|TRBJ2-7
CASTAWTGEGYEQYF
>TRBV6-1|TRBJ1-1
CASSARDSRTEAFF
>TRBV28|TRBJ2-7
CASSYKRTYEQYF
>TRBV4-1|TRBJ2-1
CASSQAPKAGGTNEQFF
>TRBV11-2|TRBJ2-2
CASSLWGEGTGELFF
>TRBV28|TRBJ1-1
CASSLLDREAFF
>TRBV7-9|TRBJ1-4
CASSLEGGPNEKLFF
>TRBV19|TRBJ1-2
CASSNQDSDILNYGYTF
>TRBV28|TRBJ1-3
CASRYLRGFGNTIYF
>TRBV27|TRBJ2-3
CASSQDNTQYF
>TRBV4-1|TRBJ2-7
CASSPNYRDDYEQYF
>TRBV4-2|TRBJ2-2
CATTPGILNTGELFF
>TRBV5-6|TRBJ1-5
CASSQGPGGVQPQHF
>TRBV5-6|TRBJ2-1
CASSLFNEQFF
>TRBV4-1|TRBJ1-5
CASSQESPRGQPQHF
>TRBV6-6|TRBJ2-3
CASSYRREGTDTQYF
>TRBV19|TRBJ2-7
CASSPSRSSYEQYF
>TRBV6-6|TRBJ1-5
CASSRGQGGRHQPQHF
>TRBV6-1|TRBJ1-5
CASSDVHQPQHF